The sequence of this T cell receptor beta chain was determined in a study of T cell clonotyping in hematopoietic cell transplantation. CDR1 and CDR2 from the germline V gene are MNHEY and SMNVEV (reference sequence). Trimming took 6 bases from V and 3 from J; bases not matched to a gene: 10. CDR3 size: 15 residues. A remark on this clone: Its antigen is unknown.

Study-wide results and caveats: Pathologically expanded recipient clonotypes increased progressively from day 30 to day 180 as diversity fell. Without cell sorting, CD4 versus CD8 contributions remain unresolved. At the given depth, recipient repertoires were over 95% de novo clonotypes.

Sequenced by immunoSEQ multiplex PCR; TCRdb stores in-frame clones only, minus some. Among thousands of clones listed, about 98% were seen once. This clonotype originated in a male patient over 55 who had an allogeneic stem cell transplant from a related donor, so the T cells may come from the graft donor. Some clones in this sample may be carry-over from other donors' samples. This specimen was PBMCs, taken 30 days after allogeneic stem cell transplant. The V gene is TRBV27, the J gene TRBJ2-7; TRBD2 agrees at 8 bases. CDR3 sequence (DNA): TGTGCCAGCAGACGCTTAGCGGGGACACTCTACGAGCAGTACTTC. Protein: CASRRLAGTLYEQYF.